Listed below are T cell receptor beta chains from one sample, sequenced in a study of blood T cell repertoires in COVID-19. Data came from immunoSEQ multiplex PCR; TCRdb stores just in-frame clones and leaves some out. The sample carries about 40,000 clones, roughly 80% recorded once. Sequences were obtained from peripheral blood. The source is a human donor with acute or convalescent COVID-19. The donor label of this sample is uncertain. CDR3s include the opening cysteine and the closing phenylalanine or tryptophan. A D gene is named only where the DNA matches it firmly. Clone sizes are given selectively: once, few, many, or a class where the clone is expanded.

d_gene	v_gene	j_gene	abundance	CDR3nt	CDR3aa
-	TRBV5-5	TRBJ2-7	few	TGTGCCAGCAGCCTGGCCCTTGCTCAGGGCTTCGGCTACGAGCAGTACTTC	CASSLALAQGFGYEQYF
TRBD2	TRBV19	TRBJ2-3	-	TGTGCCAGTAGTCTCAGACTAGCGGGGGGCTCTAGCACAGATACGCAGTATTTT	CASSLRLAGGSSTDTQYF
-	TRBV27	TRBJ1-2	-	TGTGCCAGCAGTTTATACAGGGAGAACTATGGCTACACCTTC	CASSLYRENYGYTF
-	TRBV4-1	TRBJ1-1	-	TGCGCCAGCAGCCCTTCGGACGGGATGAACACTGAAGCTTTCTTT	CASSPSDGMNTEAFF
TRBD1	TRBV24-1	TRBJ2-2	-	TGTGCCACCAGTGATAGACCGGGACAGGGGTACACCGGGGAGCTGTTTTTT	CATSDRPGQGYTGELFF
TRBD2	TRBV29-1	TRBJ2-1	-	TGCAGCGTAGGAAGCGGGAGTTCATACAATGAGCAGTTCTTC	CSVGSGSSYNEQFF
-	TRBV29-1	TRBJ1-2	few	TGCAGCGTTGAAGAACAGAGACGGAACTATGGCTACACCTTC	CSVEEQRRNYGYTF
-	TRBV5-1	TRBJ1-1	-	TGCGCCAGCAGCTTGTACAGGGAGTATGAAGCTTTCTTT	CASSLYREYEAFF
-	TRBV24-1	TRBJ1-6	-	TGTGCCACCAGTGTCCGGGATTCACCCCTCCACTTT	CATSVRDSPLHF
TRBD2	TRBV19	TRBJ2-3	-	TGTGCCAGTCTACCAGCCGGGACTAGCGGGGGGTACGCCACAGATACGCAGTATTTT	CASLPAGTSGGYATDTQYF
-	TRBV10-3	TRBJ2-7	-	TGTGCCATCACTCCGGACAGCTCCTACGAGCAGTACTTC	CAITPDSSYEQYF
TRBD2	TRBV4-3	TRBJ2-1	-	TGCGCCAGCGGAAATAGCGGGGGCTCCTACAATGAGCAGTTCTTC	CASGNSGGSYNEQFF
TRBD2	TRBV6-2/TRBV6-3	TRBJ2-7	-	TGTGCCAGCAGTTATCCCAGAGCCGGGACTAGCGCCCCCTACGAGCAGTACTTC	CASSYPRAGTSAPYEQYF
TRBD1	TRBV4-1	TRBJ1-6	-	TGCGCCAGCAGCCTCGGGGGTCCGGGACAGCCTAATTCACCCCTCCACTTT	CASSLGGPGQPNSPLHF
TRBD1	TRBV5-1	TRBJ2-7	-	TGCGCCAGCAGCTTCCCGGGACAGGGCTACGAGCAGTACTTC	CASSFPGQGYEQYF
TRBD1	TRBV18	TRBJ1-4	-	TGTGCCAGCTCACCACCCGGGACAGGAGCAACTAATGAAAAACTGTTTTTT	CASSPPGTGATNEKLFF
TRBD1	TRBV9	TRBJ1-4	-	TGTGCCAGCAGCGTCACCGGGACAGGAAAACTGTTTTTT	CASSVTGTGKLFF
TRBD2	TRBV5-1	TRBJ2-1	-	TGCGCCAGCAGTTTAACGACTAGCGGACACAATGAGCAGTTCTTC	CASSLTTSGHNEQFF
TRBD2	TRBV7-8	TRBJ2-1	-	TGTGCCAGCAGCTTATGGCCACGGGGACTAGGGTCGGAGCAGTTCTTC	CASSLWPRGLGSEQFF
-	TRBV7-2	TRBJ1-5	-	TGTGCCAGCAGTACGGGGGGGGGATTCCTGCCCCAGCATTTT	CASSTGGGFLPQHF
TRBD1	TRBV6-5	TRBJ1-6	-	TGTGCCAGCAGTTACTTGGCCGGGACAGGGGACTCACCCCTCCACTTT	CASSYLAGTGDSPLHF
TRBD1	TRBV4-2	TRBJ2-1	-	TGTGCCAGCAGCCCTCGACAGGGGATTTATTTGGAGCAGTTCTTC	CASSPRQGIYLEQFF
TRBD1	TRBV24-1	TRBJ2-5	-	TGTGCCACCAGTGACCGCGACAGGGGGCGAGGAGAGACCCAGTACTTC	CATSDRDRGRGETQYF
TRBD2	TRBV5-4	TRBJ2-1	-	TGTGCCAGCAGCAAGCCGGGACTAGCGGAGCTCAATGAGCAGTTCTTC	CASSKPGLAELNEQFF
-	TRBV11-2	TRBJ1-1	few	TGTGCCAGCAGCGCGGCCACTAGGAGGGCTGAAGCTTTCTTT	CASSAATRRAEAFF
-	TRBV13	TRBJ2-7	-	TGTGCCAGCAGCTTAGAAGCTAGCTCCTACGAGCAGTACTTC	CASSLEASSYEQYF
-	TRBV10-3	TRBJ1-1	-	TGTGCCATCAACCCACGGGGAGAGAAGACTGAAGCTTTCTTT	CAINPRGEKTEAFF
TRBD1	TRBV11-3	TRBJ1-6	once	TGTGCCAGCACCCCAGTCCCCCGGGACAGGAAAAATAATTCACCCCTCCACTTT	CASTPVPRDRKNNSPLHF
TRBD2	TRBV5-1	TRBJ2-1	-	TGCGCCAGCAGTTTAGCGGGAGGAGCCTACAATGAGCAGTTCTTC	CASSLAGGAYNEQFF
-	TRBV6-5	TRBJ1-1	few	TGTGCCAGCACCTCCCCGGGGGGAACTGAAGCTTTCTTT	CASTSPGGTEAFF
-	TRBV9	TRBJ2-2	-	TGTGCCAGCAGCCTTTCGAACACCGGGGAGCTGTTTTTT	CASSLSNTGELFF
-	TRBV7-3	TRBJ2-6	once	TGTGCCAGCAGCTTGTATTATCCTGGGGCCAACGTCCTGACTTTC	CASSLYYPGANVLTF
TRBD1	TRBV7-3	TRBJ2-1	once	TGTGCCAGCAGCCAAGAAGGGGGCACCTACAATGAGCAGTTCTTC	CASSQEGGTYNEQFF
-	TRBV28	TRBJ2-5	-	TGTGCCAGCAGCCCGTCCTGGCAGGGTCAAGAGACCCAGTACTTC	CASSPSWQGQETQYF
-	TRBV5-1	TRBJ2-1	-	TGCGCCAGCAGCTCGACTAGTCGAAGCTCCTACAATGAGCAGTTCTTC	CASSSTSRSSYNEQFF
TRBD2	TRBV7-2	TRBJ2-1	-	TGTGCCAGCAGCGATACGGGACTAGCGGGAGGGCCCTACAATGAGCAGTTCTTC	CASSDTGLAGGPYNEQFF
-	TRBV6-2/TRBV6-3	TRBJ2-3	-	TGTGCCAGCAGTTACTCTGGGCGGGGCTTCACAGATACGCAGTATTTT	CASSYSGRGFTDTQYF
-	TRBV2	TRBJ2-5	few	TGTGCCAGCAGTGGACAGGACGAGACCCAGTACTTC	CASSGQDETQYF
TRBD1	TRBV7-2	TRBJ1-5	-	TGTGCCAGCAGCCTAGGACAGGGAAGCAATCAGCCCCAGCATTTT	CASSLGQGSNQPQHF
-	TRBV9	TRBJ2-7	-	TGTGCCAGCAGCCGGGTGGGGGGCTACGAGCAGTACTTC	CASSRVGGYEQYF
-	TRBV28	TRBJ2-5	once	TGTGCCAGCAGTCCCTCGGGACCGCAGGGGGAGACCCAGTACTTC	CASSPSGPQGETQYF
TRBD1	TRBV15	TRBJ2-2	-	TGTGCCACCAGACAGGGGGCGAACACCGGGGAGCTGTTTTTT	CATRQGANTGELFF
TRBD1	TRBV10-3	TRBJ1-2	once	TGTGCCATCAGTGGGGCGGACAGGATCGATGGCTACACCTTC	CAISGADRIDGYTF
-	TRBV19	TRBJ1-1	-	TGTGCCAGTATCCGCGGCCGGACAAACCAGGGCACTGAAGCTTTCTTT	CASIRGRTNQGTEAFF
TRBD2	TRBV30	TRBJ2-5	-	TGTGCCTGGACTAGCGGGGCAGAGACCCAGTACTTC	CAWTSGAETQYF
TRBD2	TRBV5-1	TRBJ2-3	-	TGCGCCAGCAGCCAGACTAGCGGGGGGGCAGATACGCAGTATTTT	CASSQTSGGADTQYF
TRBD2	TRBV19	TRBJ2-5	-	TGTGCCAGTAGTTCTATAGCGGGATTCCAAGAGACCCAGTACTTC	CASSSIAGFQETQYF
TRBD2	TRBV3-1/TRBV3-2	TRBJ2-3	-	TGTGCCAGCAGCCAAGAGGGCCGACTAGCGGGAGGGCTAGGTACGCAGTATTTT	CASSQEGRLAGGLGTQYF
-	TRBV5-5	TRBJ1-6	-	TGTGCCAGCAGCTTGGCGGTCCCTAGCTCCTATAATTCACCCCTCCACTTT	CASSLAVPSSYNSPLHF
TRBD2	TRBV6-2/TRBV6-3	TRBJ2-7	-	TGTGCCAGCAGTTCCACTAGCGGGGGGCCCTACGAGCAGTACTTC	CASSSTSGGPYEQYF
TRBD1	TRBV7-9	TRBJ2-7	-	TGTGCCAGCAGCAGAACAGGGGGCTCCTCGGACGAGCAGTACTTC	CASSRTGGSSDEQYF
TRBD1	TRBV25-1	TRBJ1-1	-	TGTGCCAGCACAGAACAGGGACAGGGGATGCCTGAAGCTTTCTTT	CASTEQGQGMPEAFF